This T cell receptor beta chain was identified in a study of PD-1 blockade in classical Hodgkin lymphoma. Overall study: Patients were given intravenous nivolumab, 3 mg/kg, every 2 weeks. Study results and limitations: Patients starting nivolumab less than 1 year after ASCT had lower diversity and were excluded from later analyses. Diversity similar to that of newly diagnosed patients was seen at baseline in complete responders. Reported findings placed baseline TCR diversity lower in newly diagnosed patients (compared with healthy donors).

Assay: immunoSEQ multiplex PCR; the TCRdb copy retains only in-frame clones and omits some. This sample carries about 21,000 clones, 74% of them seen once, and the ten largest clones take around a fifth. On this clone: Antigen specificity is unknown.

CDR1 MNHEY and CDR2 SVGAGI come from the germline V gene. V lost 0 bases and J 4 bases, leaving 13 bases between the germline ends. CDR3 size: 15 residues. Each patient relapsed following autologous stem cell transplantation, and prior brentuximab vedotin exposure differed. V and J are TRBV6-5 and TRBJ2-7, with D uncertain. The TCR originated in a human donor with classical Hodgkin lymphoma. The input for sequencing was peripheral blood mononuclear cells (PBMCs), taken at baseline. CDR3 protein: CASSYSTAPGYEQYF. In DNA, the CDR3 is TGTGCCAGCAGTTACTCGACGGCTCCAGGTTACGAGCAGTACTTC.